This T cell receptor beta chain was identified in a study of PD-L1 blockade in urothelial cancer. Assay: immunoSEQ multiplex PCR; the TCRdb copy retains only in-frame clones and omits some. Of 30,000 to 40,000 clones listed, around 82% are singletons. Each patient supplied 1 to 8 pretreatment and on-treatment samples. The source is a man in his fifties or sixties with urothelial cancer. The source material was PBMCs, sampled around atezolizumab (anti-PD-L1) treatment.

The CDR3 DNA follows: TGTGCCACCTCGGGGGGACAGGGGGCGATCAATGAGCAGTTCTTC. Translated: CATSGGQGAINEQFF. V and J are TRBV15 and TRBJ2-1, with 12 bases lining up with TRBD1. There are 15 residues in the CDR3. From germline, CDR1 is LNHNV and CDR2 YYDKDF (reference sequence). The J segment lost 6 bases and the V segment lost 8 bases, leaving 8 bases of the junction unmatched.